These 11 T cell receptor beta chains were all obtained from the same sample, sequenced in a study of T cell repertoires in aging, cancer and after chemotherapy (dated by TCRdb to 2018 to 2020). For sequencing, an Illumina MiSeq was employed. Rearranged TRB sequences spanning V, D and J segments were amplified in a multiplex touch-down PCR with a mixed TRB-A/B primer pool. TCRdb reprocessed the public reads (quality trimming at Q25 with fastp, clone calling with MiXCR) and kept in-frame beta chains. Every entry covers one CDR3 protein and lists the most common genes and DNA from its rows. The sample includes under 3,000 distinct CDR3 sequences, with roughly 50% observed a single time. The ten largest account for roughly two thirds of the sample. Instead of sorted cells or RNA, genomic DNA extracted from peripheral blood served as the source for amplifying TCR beta rearrangements. Sequencing used blood. The receptors originated from a human donor with a blood cancer.

The V gene is TRBV10-3, the J gene TRBJ1-4; 8 bases line up with TRBD1. CDR1 and CDR2 (germline): ENHRY, SYGVKD. The CDR3 is made up of 16 amino acids. V shed 2 bases and J 8 bases; nucleotides not matched to a gene: 10. This CDR3 is CAISEPEDREREKLFF. The CDR3 region has the DNA TGTGCCATCAGTGAGCCCGAGGACAGGGAGAGGGAAAAACTGTTTTTT.

J is TRBJ1-2 and V is TRBV18, with D unresolved. CDR3 length: 13 residues. CDR1 KGHSH and CDR2 LQKENI come from the germline V gene. V lost 2 bases and J 1 base, leaving 5 bases between the germline ends. The CDR3 DNA follows: TGTGCCAGCTCACCATCTGGTAACTATGGCTACACCTTC. As protein: CASSPSGNYGYTF.

The rearrangement joins TRBV27 to TRBJ1-1; no clear D. The CDR3 extends over 14 amino acids. V was trimmed by 6 bases and J by 1 base, leaving 12 bases between them. Per germline, CDR1 MNHEY and CDR2 SMNVEV (reference sequence). CDR3 sequence: CASSRRAKNTEAFF. CDR3 coding DNA: TGTGCCAGCAGCCGGCGGGCTAAGAACACTGAAGCTTTCTTT.

V is TRBV30 and J is TRBJ1-5, with D possibly being TRBD1 (5 bases). The CDR3 consists of 14 residues. CDR1 GTSNPN and CDR2 SVGIG come from the germline V gene (reference sequence). Trimming left V 2 bases short and J 4 bases short, with 12 bases between. CDR3 sequence: CAWSQWGGNQPQHF. The CDR3 bases are TGTGCCTGGAGTCAATGGGGGGGGAATCAGCCCCAGCATTTT. The entire variable domain, with the rest obtained from reference TRBV30 and TRBJ1-5, is as follows: SQTIHQWPATLVQPVGSPLSLECTVEGTSNPNLYWYRQAAGRGLQLLFYSVGIGQISSEVPQNLSASRPQDRQFILSSKKLLLSDSGFYLCAWSQWGGNQPQHFGDGTRLSIL.

The CDR3 loop reads CASSISWGQNYGYTF. CDR3 DNA: TGTGCCAGCAGCATTAGCTGGGGACAGAACTATGGCTACACCTTC. The V call is TRBV5-4, the J call TRBJ1-2; 7 bases are a match to TRBD1. Germline CDR1 is SGHNT and CDR2 is YYREEE (reference sequence). The CDR3 spans 15 residues. V lost 4 bases, J lost 2 bases, and 8 bases stayed unmatched.

This clonotype was detected once. The chain has TRBV19 and TRBJ2-2; 14 positions match TRBD2. The germline gives CDR1 LNHDA, CDR2 SQIVND (reference sequence). Unmatched junction bases numbered 12, after V lost 8 bases and J lost 7 bases. The CDR3 runs to 17 residues. CDR3 in DNA: TGTGCCAGTCACATTGGACTAGCGGGGGGAGCGGGCGGGGAGCTGTTTTTT. It yields the protein CASHIGLAGGAGGELFF.

This clonotype was picked up a small number of times. V gene TRBV29-1 combines with J gene TRBJ1-1, with unresolved D. Trimming shortened V by 4 bases and J by 10 bases, and 13 bases separated the two germline ends. The CDR3 length is 11 residues. CDR1 and CDR2 (germline): SQVTM, ANQGSEA. The DNA of the CDR3 is TGCAGCGTTGCGGACGGTTTAGGAGCTTTCTTT. Amino acid sequence: CSVADGLGAFF.

V is TRBV6-5 and J is TRBJ1-2; possible D gene TRBD1, 5 bases. The germline V gene encodes CDR1 MNHEY and CDR2 SVGAGI. V was cut by 6 bases and J by 7 bases, with 15 bases left in between. This CDR3 has 13 residues. DNA of the CDR3: TGTGCCAGCAGCTCCGCCAGGGCGGGTGGCTACACCTTC. This encodes CASSSARAGGYTF.

The genes are TRBV27 and TRBJ2-1; D possibly matches TRBD1 or TRBD2 (5 bases each). The CDR3 is 14 residues long. The germline V and J ends were trimmed by 6 bases and 3 bases, with 12 bases remaining between them. The germline CDR1 and CDR2 sequences are MNHEY and SMNVEV (reference sequence). Written as DNA, the CDR3 is TGTGCCAGCAGCTTGGGGGATAGCTACAATGAGCAGTTCTTC. Translating it yields CASSLGDSYNEQFF.

This clonotype was observed a single time. V gene TRBV11-1 combines with J gene TRBJ1-2; D is perhaps TRBD1 (5 bases). From germline, CDR1 is SGHAT and CDR2 FQDESV (reference sequence). With 4 bases removed from V and 6 bases from J, the gap between germline ends came to 9 bases. The length of the CDR3 is 12 residues. The CDR3 sequence is CASSSRENGYTF. CDR3 DNA sequence: TGTGCCAGCAGCTCCAGGGAGAATGGCTACACCTTC.

J is TRBJ1-6 and V is TRBV27; TRBD1 matches 8 bases. V lost 10 bases to trimming and J lost 7 bases; unmatched junction nucleotides: 9. This CDR3 has 14 amino acids. Looked up from germline, CDR1 is MNHEY and CDR2 is SMNVEV (reference sequence). This CDR3 is CAIPAGGPNSPLHF. The CDR3, as DNA: TGTGCCATCCCCGCAGGGGGCCCCAATTCACCCCTCCACTTT.